The present T cell receptor (beta chain) was sequenced within a study of blood T cell repertoires in COVID-19. Study as a whole: From the United States, Italy and Spain came samples of acute and convalescent COVID-19. PBMCs, B-cell-depleted T cells, or T cells were the source of the cDNA or gDNA that made up the material.

This CDR3 is 16 amino acids long. CDR1 is SGHRS, CDR2 YFSETQ, per germline. V was pared by 3 bases and J by 2 bases, with 7 bases of the junction left unmatched. In the authors' methods: Amplification of reference gene primers was used by the study to estimate nucleated cell counts. Libraries were prepared by immunoSEQ multiplex PCR; TCRdb keeps only in-frame clonotypes and omits some of them. Clone size and the V and J calls come from that table; the DNA yielded D and trimming. The data hold 110,000 to 150,000 clones, with almost 90% observed a single time. V is TRBV5-1 and J is TRBJ1-2; 10 nucleotides match TRBD1. The sequence was collected from a woman in her sixties or seventies with acute or convalescent COVID-19. Material: peripheral blood. The CDR3 DNA is TGCGCCAGCAGCTGGGGTGCGGGACAGGGGAACTATGGCTACACCTTC. Its translation is CASSWGAGQGNYGYTF.